This entry lists 27 T cell receptor beta chains sequenced from one sample in a study of blood T cells in healthy people across ages. Primed by a sample-barcoded 5' primer and a J-beta primer mix, a second PCR proceeded for about 6 to 12 cycles. From the 5' RACE reads, TCRdb called clonotypes with MiXCR, one entry per CDR3 protein. The sample includes about 750,000 distinct CDR3 sequences, about 53% of them seen just once. Source material: blood. The source is a man older than 75 in good health.

J is TRBJ2-5 and V is TRBV6-1, with D hard to call. This CDR3 is 13 amino acids long. V shed 8 bases and J shed 1 base, with 11 bases lying between them. Germline CDR1 is MNHNS and CDR2 is SASEGT. CDR3 DNA sequence: TGTGCCAGCCAACGGCGGCTCCAAGAGACCCAGTACTTC. Its protein is CASQRRLQETQYF.

The V gene is TRBV5-1, the J gene TRBJ2-7; 8 bases line up with TRBD1. Matching the DNA end better, TRBJ2-5 makes the J call doubtful. The germline V gene encodes CDR1 SGHRS and CDR2 YFSETQ. This CDR3 contains 17 residues. CDR3 region: CASSSNTGTGLGETQYF. CDR3 DNA sequence: TGCGCCAGCAGCTCGAATACCGGGACAGGTCTCGGCGAGACCCAGTACTTC.

This chain joins TRBV5-1 and TRBJ2-1; no clear D. The CDR3 length is 14 residues. Germline-derived CDR1 and CDR2 are SGHRS and YFSETQ. V lost 4 bases and J 6 bases, leaving 14 bases between the germline ends. The CDR3 loop is CASSPARPGNEQFF. The CDR3 coding sequence is TGCGCCAGCAGCCCGGCAAGGCCGGGCAATGAGCAGTTCTTC.

In its sample, this clonotype was seen a few times. The rearrangement joins TRBV20-1 to TRBJ2-1; possibly TRBD2 for D (6 bases). V lost 5 bases and J 9 bases, leaving 20 bases between the germline ends. CDR3 size: 14 residues. Germline loops: CDR1 DFQATT, CDR2 SNEGSKA (reference sequence). The CDR3 DNA reads TGCAGTGCTGTGTGGGACTCATTTTCGGGTGAGCAGTTCTTC. Its protein is CSAVWDSFSGEQFF.

V is TRBV12-3 or TRBV12-4 and J is TRBJ1-1; D may be TRBD1 (5 bases). V gave up 5 bases and J gave up 6 bases, with 16 bases separating them. CDR3 length: 14 amino acids. CDR3 region: CASSTGRTRAEAFF. In DNA, the CDR3 is TGTGCCAGCAGTACAGGACGTACCCGGGCTGAAGCTTTCTTT.

The J gene is TRBJ2-4, the V gene TRBV20-1, with 10 bases lining up with TRBD2. From germline, CDR1 is DFQATT and CDR2 SNEGSKA (reference sequence). J lost 0 bases, V lost 3 bases, and 8 bases had no gene match. The CDR3 totals 17 residues. The CDR3, as DNA: TGCAGTGCTAGCCAGGTAGCGGGAGGCCCAGCCAAAAACATTCAGTACTTC. Its translation is CSASQVAGGPAKNIQYF.

This chain connects TRBV27 to TRBJ2-3, with a possible D match to TRBD2 (5 bases). Germline loops: CDR1 MNHEY, CDR2 SMNVEV (reference sequence). Trimming cost V 10 bases and J 4 bases, with 21 bases left between them. The CDR3 spans 15 residues. The CDR3 region is CATSSTTQPSDTQYF. In DNA, the CDR3 is TGTGCCACTTCATCGACTACCCAACCATCAGATACGCAGTATTTT.

The sample holds one count of this clonotype. The chain combines TRBV3-1 with TRBJ2-1; D is possibly TRBD2 (6 bases). CDR1 is LGHDT and CDR2 is YNNKEL in the germline V gene (reference sequence). This CDR3 has 14 amino acids. Trimming took 6 bases from V and 7 from J, leaving 16 bases between them. Here the CDR3 reads CASRPEGVKNEQFF. CDR3 sequence (DNA): TGTGCCAGCAGACCGGAGGGCGTCAAGAATGAGCAGTTCTTC.

The gene calls are TRBV24-1 and TRBJ2-2, with D perhaps matching TRBD1 (5 bases). Germline assignment: CDR1 KGHDR and CDR2 SFDVKD. The CDR3 covers 16 residues. Trimming removed 0 bases at V and 2 bases at J, with 9 bases between. In nucleotides, the CDR3 is TGTGCCACCAGTGATTTGCTGGACACAAACACCGGGGAGCTGTTTTTT. This gives the protein CATSDLLDTNTGELFF.

This clonotype occurred a few times. The DNA for the CDR3 is TGTGCCACCAGCTGGGGCAGGACTCAAGAGACCCAGTACTTC. Translated: CATSWGRTQETQYF. J is TRBJ2-5 and V is TRBV15; D is perhaps TRBD1 or TRBD2 (5 bases each). The CDR3 spans 14 residues. CDR1 is LNHNV and CDR2 is YYDKDF in the germline V gene (reference sequence). V lost 5 bases, J lost 2 bases, and 12 bases lay in between.

The J gene is TRBJ2-1, the V gene TRBV2, with TRBD1 as a possible D gene (6 bases). The germline V and J ends were trimmed by 4 bases and 5 bases, with 9 bases remaining between them. This CDR3 comprises 13 residues. Germline lookup yields CDR1 SNHLY and CDR2 FYNNEI. The CDR3 loop reads CASSGRGHNEQFF. CDR3 nucleotides: TGTGCCAGCAGTGGCAGGGGACACAATGAGCAGTTCTTC.

This clonotype came up many times. The CDR3 DNA reads as TGTGCCAGCGGAGGGACTAGCTCCTACGAGCAGTACTTC. Translating it yields CASGGTSSYEQYF. This chain connects TRBV12-3 or TRBV12-4 to TRBJ2-7, with 8 positions matching TRBD2. The V gene end was trimmed by 8 bases and the J gene end by 0 bases; junction bases not matched to a gene: 3. The CDR3 consists of 13 residues.

J is TRBJ2-3 and V is TRBV7-2; D remains unclear. This CDR3 region has 12 residues. V lost 8 bases and J 14 bases, leaving 20 bases between the germline ends. CDR1 and CDR2 (germline): SGHTA, FQGNSA. This chain's CDR3 is CASGPSRRYAYF. DNA for the CDR3: TGTGCCAGCGGCCCCAGCCGGCGATACGCGTATTTT. The complete variable domain, with remaining parts taken from reference TRBV7-2 and TRBJ2-3, reads GAGVSQSPSNKVTEKGKDVELRCDPISGHTALYWYRQSLGQGLEFLIYFQGNSAPDKSGLPSDRFSAERTGGSVSTLTIQRTQQEDSAVYLCASGPSRRYAYFGPGTRLTVL.

This clonotype occurred a few times. The rearrangement links TRBV28 to TRBJ2-1; D possibly matches TRBD1 or TRBD2 (5 bases each). CDR1 is MDHEN, CDR2 SYDVKM, per germline. Trimming shortened V by 6 bases and J by 4 bases, and 16 bases separated the two germline ends. The CDR3 consists of 15 residues. The CDR3 nucleotides are TGTGCCAGCAGCCCTACGGGACGAAGGTACAATGAGCAGTTCTTC. Its translation is CASSPTGRRYNEQFF.

This clonotype has only a few counts. The chain uses TRBV12-3 or TRBV12-4 and TRBJ2-1, with unresolved D. This CDR3 is built from 16 residues. V lost 5 bases and J lost 1, with 15 bases in between. CDR3 bases: TGTGCCAGCAGTCCCAGCCGGTCACCTTCCTACAATGAGCAGTTCTTC. Protein product: CASSPSRSPSYNEQFF.

In regard to this clonotype: One base away lies a much larger clone, so this may be a sequencing read error. The chain uses TRBV5-1 and TRBJ2-5; TRBD2 is a possible D gene (6 bases). V was shortened by 3 bases and J by 11 bases, with 14 bases between the two germline ends. The CDR3 contains 12 residues. Germline CDR1 SGHRS, CDR2 YFSETQ. CDR3 sequence: CASSSLASEQYF. The CDR3 region has the DNA TGCGCCAGCAGCTCACTAGCTTCTGAGCAGTACTTC.

The chain combines TRBV5-6 with TRBJ2-7; no clear D gene. The CDR3 length is 12 residues. Germline values: CDR1 SGHDT, CDR2 YYEEEE. V lost 4 bases to trimming and J lost 3 bases, with 8 bases between them. CDR3 amino acids: CASSLFNYEQYF. CDR3 sequence (DNA): TGTGCCAGCAGCCTATTTAACTACGAGCAGTACTTC.

This clonotype was detected a few times. V usage is TRBV6-1 and J usage is TRBJ1-1, with D tentatively TRBD1 (5 bases). This CDR3 spans 14 amino acids. V was clipped by 3 bases and J by 5 bases, with 13 bases between them. Germline V CDR1 and CDR2: MNHNS, SASEGT. CDR3 DNA sequence: TGTGCCAGCAGTGAGCAGGGAGCGGGTACTGAAGCTTTCTTT. Its translation is CASSEQGAGTEAFF.

A note on this clonotype: A junction boundary mismatches the germline segment, possibly from a read error. The rearrangement uses TRBV27 and TRBJ2-3; TRBD2 aligns across 8 bases. The V gene's germline CDR1 is MNHEY and CDR2 SMNVEV (reference sequence). There are 16 residues in the CDR3. CDR3 nucleotides: TGTGCCATCAGTTCCCTTCTAGCGGGCCGAGACAGATACGCGTATTTT. This codes for CAISSLLAGRDRYAYF.

The chain recombines TRBV6-5 with TRBJ1-2; 9 bases are a match to TRBD1. The germline gives CDR1 MNHEY, CDR2 SVGAGI. V lost 8 bases, J lost 2 bases, and 9 bases stayed unmatched. The CDR3 runs 15 residues. CDR3 sequence: CASRDRVGGNYGYTF. The CDR3 bases are TGTGCCAGCCGGGACAGGGTAGGAGGAAACTATGGCTACACCTTC.

This chain uses TRBV7-2 with TRBJ1-1, with a weak D call TRBD1 (5 bases). This CDR3 comprises 14 residues. V was trimmed by 5 bases and J by 5 bases, leaving 15 bases between them. From germline, CDR1 is SGHTA and CDR2 FQGNSA. CDR3 bases: TGTGCCAGCAGCCGGGAGGGGTTTGGAACTGAAGCTTTCTTT. This gives the protein CASSREGFGTEAFF. The entire variable domain, with the rest obtained from reference TRBV7-2 and TRBJ1-1, is as follows: GAGVSQSPSNKVTEKGKDVELRCDPISGHTALYWYRQSLGQGLEFLIYFQGNSAPDKSGLPSDRFSAERTGGSVSTLTIQRTQQEDSAVYLCASSREGFGTEAFFGQGTRLTVV.

The chain combines TRBV10-3 with TRBJ2-2; 9 bases align to TRBD2. V lost 10 bases to trimming and J lost 7 bases; unmatched junction nucleotides: 16. The CDR3 sequence is 16 residues long. Germline lookup yields CDR1 ENHRY and CDR2 SYGVKD. CDR3 coding DNA: TGTGCCAACGCTCAAACGGCGGGAGGGCCCATCGGGGAGCTGTTTTTT. Protein: CANAQTAGGPIGELFF.

The chain carries TRBV10-3 and TRBJ2-3; possible D gene TRBD2, 6 bases. Between the trimmed V and J ends, which lost 3 bases and 0 bases, there was a span of 19 bases. Germline V gene sequence: CDR1 ENHRY, CDR2 SYGVKD. The CDR3 has 18 amino acids. The CDR3 protein is CAISEPAGLAQSTDTQYF. The CDR3, as DNA: TGTGCCATCAGTGAACCCGCGGGGCTAGCACAGAGCACAGATACGCAGTATTTT.

This chain links TRBV7-2 with TRBJ2-7, with TRBD2 as a possible D gene (6 bases). The CDR3 contains 14 residues. V gave up 5 bases and J gave up 3 bases, with 14 bases separating them. Looked up from germline, CDR1 is SGHTA and CDR2 is FQGNSA. The DNA for the CDR3 is TGTGCCAGCAGCCACGGCGGGAAGTTCTACGAGCAGTACTTC. It specifies CASSHGGKFYEQYF.

The chain joins TRBV7-9 to TRBJ2-7, with 8 bases identical to TRBD2. CDR1 is SEHNR and CDR2 is FQNEAQ in the germline V gene (reference sequence). J gave up 3 bases and V 5 bases, and 9 bases lay outside the gene matches. This CDR3 spans 15 amino acids. CDR3 in DNA: TGTGCCAGCAGCACCCAGCGGGAGCCGAACTACGAGCAGTACTTC. It translates to CASSTQREPNYEQYF.

The chain carries TRBV3-1 and TRBJ2-7; no firm D call. Trimming removed 0 bases from V and 0 bases from J, with 12 bases in between. The CDR3 runs to 16 residues. Germline lookup yields CDR1 LGHDT and CDR2 YNNKEL (reference sequence). The CDR3 nucleotides read TGTGCCAGCAGCCAAGAACCGGGCCTAAACTCCTACGAGCAGTACTTC. Its translation: CASSQEPGLNSYEQYF.

The CDR3 nucleotides read TGTGCCAGCAGCCCGGGACAGGGACTTTACAATGAGCAGTTCTTC. It codes for CASSPGQGLYNEQFF. V and J are TRBV12-3 or TRBV12-4 and TRBJ2-1, with 9 bases fitting TRBD1. The CDR3 totals 15 residues. The ends lost 6 bases at V and 4 bases at J; junction bases unmatched: 7.